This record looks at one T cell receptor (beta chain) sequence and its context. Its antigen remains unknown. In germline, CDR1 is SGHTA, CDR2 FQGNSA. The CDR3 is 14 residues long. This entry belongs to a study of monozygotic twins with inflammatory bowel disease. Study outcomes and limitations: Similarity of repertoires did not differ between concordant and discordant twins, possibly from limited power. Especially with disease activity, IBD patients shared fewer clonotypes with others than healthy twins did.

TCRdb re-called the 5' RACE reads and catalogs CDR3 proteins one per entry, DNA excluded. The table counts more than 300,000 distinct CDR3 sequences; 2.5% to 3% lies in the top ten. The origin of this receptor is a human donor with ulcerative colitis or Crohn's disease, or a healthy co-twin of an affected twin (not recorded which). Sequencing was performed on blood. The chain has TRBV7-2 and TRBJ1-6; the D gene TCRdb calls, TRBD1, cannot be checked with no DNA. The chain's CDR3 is CASTPGTANSPLHF.